This TCR beta chain was retrieved from a study of OX40 agonist ivuxolimab in advanced cancers. Repertoires were generated with immunoSEQ multiplex PCR, while TCRdb's copy carries only in-frame clones and drops some. The table includes 35,000 or so clones, roughly 87% detected once. With 0 bases removed from V and 4 bases from J, the gap between germline ends came to 9 bases. CDR1 and CDR2 (germline): GTSNPN, SVGIG (reference sequence). CDR3 length: 13 residues. The TCR was taken from an adult with an advanced solid tumor such as melanoma, head and neck, liver or kidney cancer. This rearrangement joins TRBV30 to TRBJ1-2; D gene unclear. The sample consisted of CD4+ or CD8+ T cells sorted from blood, taken in a trial of the OX40 agonist ivuxolimab. Here the CDR3 reads CAWSVMSAYGYTF. The CDR3 DNA is TGTGCCTGGAGTGTGATGTCAGCCTATGGCTACACCTTC.